A selection of T cell receptor beta chains follows, all from one sample in a study of OX40 agonist ivuxolimab in advanced cancers. Clones were read by immunoSEQ multiplex PCR, and TCRdb kept only the in-frame ones, dropping some. The sample records about 61,000 clones, approximately 90% being singletons. Sequencing was performed on CD4+ or CD8+ T cells sorted from blood, taken in a trial of the OX40 agonist ivuxolimab. The receptor source for this set is an adult with an advanced solid tumor such as melanoma, head and neck, liver or kidney cancer. Each CDR3 is given with its conserved first and last residue. Each record gives: J gene, V gene, clone size, CDR3 protein. Clone size is not always given. Where it is, it says once, few, many or a class for expanded clones.

J: TRBJ1-1; V: TRBV19; size: .; CDR3: CASTPGINTEAFF
J: TRBJ1-5; V: TRBV4-1; size: .; CDR3: CASSPAIFVPGQGLSNQPQHF
J: TRBJ1-5; V: TRBV30; size: .; CDR3: CAWSPDSNQPQHF
J: TRBJ1-1; V: TRBV27; size: .; CDR3: CASSFSPGTEAFF
J: TRBJ1-5; V: TRBV4-3; size: .; CDR3: CASSQDWAGGKSNQPQHF
J: TRBJ1-5; V: TRBV10-3; size: few; CDR3: CAIRDGNSNQPQHF
J: TRBJ2-6; V: TRBV6-4; size: .; CDR3: CASSALSGANVLTF
J: TRBJ1-2; V: TRBV25-1; size: .; CDR3: CASSPDNRDRYGYTF
J: TRBJ2-1; V: TRBV9; size: .; CDR3: CASSVGGQSYNEQFF
J: TRBJ2-3; V: TRBV11-2; size: .; CDR3: CASSIPDTQYF
J: TRBJ2-5; V: TRBV7-9; size: .; CDR3: CASSSGQAKETQYF
J: TRBJ2-1; V: TRBV11-2; size: .; CDR3: CASSVNYRGSYNEQFF
J: TRBJ1-2; V: TRBV20-1; size: once; CDR3: CSAPVLGYTF
J: TRBJ2-2; V: TRBV6-5; size: .; CDR3: CASSYSGNTGELFF
J: TRBJ2-1; V: TRBV6-6; size: .; CDR3: CASSPERFWFYEQFF
J: TRBJ1-2; V: TRBV25-1; size: .; CDR3: CASSDHRQGYGYTF
J: TRBJ1-5; V: TRBV30; size: .; CDR3: CAWSVMGNQPQHF
J: TRBJ1-5; V: TRBV6-1; size: .; CDR3: CASSEASGPGGPQHF
J: TRBJ1-5; V: TRBV5-1; size: .; CDR3: CASSPGQSGWEPQHF
J: TRBJ2-1; V: TRBV7-9; size: .; CDR3: CASSLGSIGEQFF
J: TRBJ1-5; V: TRBV19; size: once; CDR3: CASGKGTADQPQHF
J: TRBJ2-5; V: TRBV30; size: .; CDR3: CAWSAPGTPLRETQYF
J: TRBJ2-3; V: TRBV9; size: .; CDR3: CASSVFTGGPSDTQYF
J: TRBJ1-3; V: TRBV5-1; size: .; CDR3: CASSLGTASGNTIYF